Listed here is a single T cell receptor (beta chain). What it binds is unknown. Trimming left V 4 bases short and J 4 bases short, with 17 bases between. The CDR3 consists of 14 residues. Per germline, CDR1 SQVTM and CDR2 ANQGSEA. This specimen belongs to a study of OX40 agonist ivuxolimab in advanced cancers. Background on the study: As their treatment, patients were administered ivuxolimab, an agonistic anti-OX40 (CD134) antibody.

Profiling relied on immunoSEQ multiplex PCR, and the TCRdb table lists in-frame clones only, not all of them. The repertoire holds 90,000 or so clones, with more than 70% as singletons. Findings of the study overall: At 0.1 to 3.0 mg/kg, CD4+ and CD8+ blood T cells expanded clonally by week 6. Expanded clones were, on average, more numerous among CD8+ T cells than CD4+.

The genes are TRBV29-1 and TRBJ2-7, with a weak D call TRBD2 (5 bases). The specimen was CD4+ or CD8+ T cells sorted from blood, collected in a trial of the OX40 agonist ivuxolimab. This TCR was recovered from an adult with an advanced solid tumor such as melanoma, head and neck, liver or kidney cancer. CDR3 loop: CSVVGGNRLYEQYF. As DNA, the CDR3 is TGCAGCGTTGTTGGAGGAAACAGATTGTACGAGCAGTACTTC.